One and the same sample provided the 21 T cell receptor beta chains below, sequenced in a study of blood T cell repertoires in COVID-19. Measured with immunoSEQ multiplex PCR; TCRdb has only the in-frame clones, and not every one. The sample consists of approximately 240,000 clones, less than 90% of them appearing once. Source material: PBMCs or T cells enriched from blood (not recorded which). The receptor set was obtained from a woman in her forties or fifties in a cohort exposed to, infected with or recovered from COVID-19 (not recorded which).

The chain joins TRBV12-5 to TRBJ1-5, with no clear D. The germline V gene encodes CDR1 LGHNT and CDR2 FRNRAP. Trimming pared 6 bases from V and 0 bases from J, leaving 12 bases between. The CDR3 has 15 residues. The CDR3 sequence is CASGREGSSNQPQHF. The CDR3 bases are TGTGCTAGTGGCCGGGAGGGCAGTAGCAATCAGCCCCAGCATTTT.

This chain joins TRBV6-1 and TRBJ2-7; weak D call: TRBD1 (6 bases). With 5 bases removed from V and 5 bases from J, the gap between germline ends came to 16 bases. Looked up from germline, CDR1 is MNHNS and CDR2 is SASEGT. The CDR3 contains 14 residues. The CDR3 loop reads CASSRTQGSNEQYF. The CDR3 DNA follows: TGTGCCAGCAGTAGAACCCAGGGGTCCAACGAGCAGTACTTC.

This clone was counted only a few times. The chain employs TRBV7-9 and TRBJ1-1, with D perhaps TRBD1 (6 bases). This CDR3 is built from 15 residues. V lost 2 bases and J lost 1, with 11 bases in between. Germline-derived CDR1 and CDR2 are SEHNR and FQNEAQ (reference sequence). The CDR3 here is CASSLNGGANTEAFF. The CDR3 DNA follows: TGTGCCAGCAGCTTAAATGGGGGGGCGAACACTGAAGCTTTCTTT.

In its sample, this clone was seen once. This chain uses TRBV7-9 with TRBJ2-1, with 9 bases that match TRBD2. The V gene end was trimmed by 5 bases and the J gene end by 0 bases; junction bases not matched to a gene: 5. CDR1 SEHNR and CDR2 FQNEAQ come from the germline V gene (reference sequence). The CDR3 has 16 residues. CDR3 sequence reads: CASSPLAGNSYNEQFF. CDR3 nucleotides: TGTGCCAGCAGCCCCCTAGCGGGGAACTCCTACAATGAGCAGTTCTTC.

The chain is built from TRBV28 and TRBJ2-3, with 7 bases lining up with TRBD1. This CDR3 has 16 residues. The germline V gene has CDR1 MDHEN and CDR2 SYDVKM. The V segment lost 5 bases and the J segment 6 bases; nucleotides outside the gene matches: 14. This CDR3 reads CASSPRGQSLLDTQYF. CDR3 nucleotide sequence: TGTGCCAGCAGTCCTCGGGGACAGAGCCTTCTGGATACGCAGTATTTT.

The V call is TRBV6-2 or TRBV6-3, the J call TRBJ2-7; D perhaps matches TRBD2 (5 bases). Trimming took 4 bases from V and 6 from J, leaving 19 bases between them. The germline gives CDR1 MNHEY, CDR2 SVGEGT. This CDR3 is 15 amino acids long. The CDR3 protein is CASSFPGSHLIEQYF. The CDR3 region has the DNA TGTGCCAGCAGTTTCCCGGGAAGTCATCTGATCGAGCAGTACTTC.

This chain connects TRBV10-3 to TRBJ1-5; D is perhaps TRBD1 (5 bases). V lost 0 bases to trimming and J lost 0 bases, with 15 bases between them. The germline gives CDR1 ENHRY, CDR2 SYGVKD. The length of the CDR3 is 18 residues. The CDR3 loop is CAISESKQGGISNQPQHF. CDR3 in DNA: TGTGCCATCAGTGAGTCCAAGCAGGGCGGGATTAGCAATCAGCCCCAGCATTTT.

CDR3 nucleotide sequence: TGTGCCAGCAGCCACGACAACAGGGGCGAAAACTATGGCTACACCTTC. Its translation is CASSHDNRGENYGYTF. The genes are TRBV16 and TRBJ1-2, with TRBD1 identical over 7 bases. V was clipped by 3 bases and J by 2 bases; unmatched bases: 9. Germline loops: CDR1 KGHSY, CDR2 FQNENV. The CDR3 totals 16 residues.

The chain couples TRBV27 to TRBJ2-3; no firm D call. The ends were cut back, 8 bases at V and 1 base at J, with 13 bases in the middle. From germline, CDR1 is MNHEY and CDR2 SMNVEV (reference sequence). The CDR3 has 14 amino acids. CDR3 coding DNA: TGTGCCAGCCAGACCCAGCTAGGCACAGATACGCAGTATTTT. Its protein product is CASQTQLGTDTQYF.

V and J are TRBV19 and TRBJ2-7; TRBD2 is a possible D gene (5 bases). Trimming cost V 4 bases and J 0 bases, with 13 bases left between them. The germline gives CDR1 LNHDA, CDR2 SQIVND (reference sequence). The CDR3 sequence is 15 residues long. In nucleotides, the CDR3 is TGTGCCAGTAGTAGGGTGGACGGACTCTCCTACGAGCAGTACTTC. Encoded protein: CASSRVDGLSYEQYF. Supplemented by reference TRBV19 and TRBJ2-7, the full variable domain reads DGGITQSPKYLFRKEGQNVTLSCEQNLNHDAMYWYRQDPGQGLRLIYYSQIVNDFQKGDIAEGYSVSREKKESFPLTVTSAQKNPTAFYLCASSRVDGLSYEQYFGPGTRLTVT.

This clone was seen once. The chain couples TRBV5-6 to TRBJ2-1, with D uncertain. This CDR3 comprises 16 residues. V gave up 0 bases and J gave up 0 bases, with 10 bases separating them. Germline CDR1 reads SGHDT; CDR2 reads YYEEEE. In DNA, the CDR3 is TGTGCCAGCAGCTTGGCGATACAGTTCTCCTACAATGAGCAGTTCTTC. Encoded protein: CASSLAIQFSYNEQFF.

The chain combines TRBV10-3 with TRBJ1-6; D gene uncertain. Trimming cost V 8 bases and J 5 bases, with 19 bases left between them. This CDR3 has 16 residues. CDR1 is ENHRY, CDR2 SYGVKD, per germline. The CDR3 loop reads CAIGRGLTNDNSPLHF. The CDR3 DNA sequence: TGTGCCATCGGCCGCGGGCTCACAAACGATAATTCACCCCTCCACTTT.

In nucleotides, the CDR3 is TGTGCCAGCAGCTTAAGCGGGGACAGAGCAGGTTCACCCCTCCACTTT. Its translation: CASSLSGDRAGSPLHF. The chain couples TRBV7-3 to TRBJ1-6, with 7 nucleotides matching TRBD1. In germline, CDR1 is SGHTA, CDR2 FQGTGA. Trimming took 1 base from V and 9 from J; bases not matched to a gene: 9. This CDR3 has 16 residues.

J is TRBJ1-3 and V is TRBV3-1 (or the pseudogene TRBV3-2); TRBD1 is a possible D gene (5 bases). The CDR3 has 14 residues. CDR1 is LGHDT and CDR2 is YNNKEL in the germline V gene (reference sequence). Trimming took off 2 bases at V and 4 bases at J, with 9 bases between the two ends. The DNA for the CDR3 is TGTGCCAGCAGCCAAAGCCAGGGAGGAAACACCATATATTTT. This gives the protein CASSQSQGGNTIYF.

The CDR3 reads CASSYSRGRSPLHF. DNA for the CDR3: TGTGCCAGCAGTTATAGCAGGGGTCGATCACCCCTCCACTTT. The chain is built from TRBV6-5 and TRBJ1-6, with a tentative D call TRBD1 (6 bases). CDR1 is MNHEY, CDR2 SVGAGI, per germline. The ends were cut back, 3 bases at V and 10 bases at J, with 13 bases in the middle. The CDR3 loop spans 14 amino acids.

This rearrangement joins TRBV2 to TRBJ1-6; TRBD1 is a possible D gene (5 bases). Deletions cut 8 bases from V and 10 bases from J, with 15 bases between. The CDR3 has 13 amino acids. CDR1 is SNHLY and CDR2 is FYNNEI in the germline V gene. The CDR3 is CASEEGLRSPLHF. In DNA, the CDR3 is TGTGCCAGCGAGGAGGGGTTGAGGTCACCCCTCCACTTT. Full variable domain (outside the CDR3, taken from reference TRBV2 and TRBJ1-6): EPEVTQTPSHQVTQMGQEVILRCVPISNHLYFYWYRQILGQKVEFLVSFYNNEISEKSEIFDDQFSVERPDGSNFTLKIRSTKLEDSAMYFCASEEGLRSPLHFGNGTRLTVT.

The genes are TRBV7-2 and TRBJ2-1; 11 nucleotides line up with TRBD1. In germline, CDR1 is SGHTA, CDR2 FQGNSA. After removal of 2 bases from V and 7 bases from J, the junction contained 10 bases not matched to a gene. This CDR3 has 17 amino acids. The CDR3: CASSLRTWTGGWNEQFF. The CDR3 nucleotides are TGTGCCAGCAGCTTAAGGACGTGGACAGGGGGCTGGAATGAGCAGTTCTTC.

The chain uses TRBV12-5 and TRBJ1-1, with TRBD1 as a possible D gene (6 bases). This CDR3 is 16 amino acids long. CDR1 and CDR2 (germline): LGHNT, FRNRAP. Trimming removed 0 bases from V and 4 bases from J, with 15 bases in between. The CDR3 bases are TGTGCTAGTGGTTTGGTTGAAGTACAGGGTCGCACTGAAGCTTTCTTT. It translates to CASGLVEVQGRTEAFF.

J is TRBJ2-2 and V is TRBV11-3, with D possibly being TRBD1 (6 bases). The germline V gene has CDR1 SGHNT and CDR2 YENEEA. Trimming took off 5 bases at V and 1 base at J, with 14 bases between the two ends. CDR3 length equals 16 residues. The CDR3 reads CASSGTGFWNTGELFF. CDR3 nucleotides: TGTGCCAGCAGCGGCACAGGGTTCTGGAACACCGGGGAGCTGTTTTTT.

CDR3 amino acids: CASLRRQNSPLHF. Here the CDR3 DNA reads TGTGCCAGCCTCCGGAGGCAAAATTCACCCCTCCACTTT. This chain links TRBV28 with TRBJ1-6; D is unresolved. Germline V CDR1 and CDR2: MDHEN, SYDVKM. The CDR3 loop spans 13 amino acids. V shed 8 bases and J shed 7 bases, with 12 bases lying between them.

The rearrangement uses TRBV21-1 and TRBJ2-2; the table's D gene call, TRBD2, was not cross checked with the DNA. TRBV21-1 is a pseudogene segment. The CDR3 is 14 amino acids. CDR3 bases: TGTGCCAGCAGGGAGCCTTCGGGCACCGGGGAGCTGTTTTTT. This encodes CASREPSGTGELFF.